The rows below give T cell receptor beta chains drawn from one sample of a study of graft-versus-host responses after intestinal transplantation. These receptors lack a known antigen. The method was immunoSEQ multiplex PCR; TCRdb's version includes in-frame clones alone and lacks a portion of them. Here the sample spans about 88,000 clones, approximately 94% being singletons. The sample here was unstimulated CD4+ T cells sorted from spleen or lymph node cells, taken before transplant. All receptors derive from a human donor who was the organ donor for an intestinal transplant. The CDR3 runs from the conserved cysteine through the conserved F or W. For some rows the clone size is stated as once, few or many, or as a class when expanded; others skip it.

V gene: TRBV19
J gene: TRBJ1-3
clone size: -
CDR3 protein: CASSFGIGNTIYF

V gene: TRBV5-4
J gene: TRBJ2-1
clone size: once
CDR3 protein: CASSLTSGGIEQFF

V gene: TRBV15
J gene: TRBJ1-3
clone size: -
CDR3 protein: CATSGGDSHSGNTIYF

V gene: TRBV9
J gene: TRBJ1-6
clone size: -
CDR3 protein: CASSVASAASPLHF

V gene: TRBV10-3
J gene: TRBJ2-1
clone size: -
CDR3 protein: CAISERTSGGAGEQFF

V gene: TRBV5-1
J gene: TRBJ2-1
clone size: -
CDR3 protein: CASSSLSSDRYNEQFF

V gene: TRBV6-1
J gene: TRBJ1-6
clone size: -
CDR3 protein: CASRGGESLNSPLHF

V gene: TRBV6-5
J gene: TRBJ2-5
clone size: -
CDR3 protein: CASSSYGRGTQYF

V gene: TRBV18
J gene: TRBJ2-7
clone size: -
CDR3 protein: CASTAMGGQRGYEQYF

V gene: TRBV4-1
J gene: TRBJ2-7
clone size: -
CDR3 protein: CASSQGDRGPYEQYF

V gene: TRBV11-2
J gene: TRBJ1-4
clone size: -
CDR3 protein: CASSLGAGSNEKLFF

V gene: TRBV30
J gene: TRBJ1-5
clone size: -
CDR3 protein: CAFTPSPGQPQHF

V gene: TRBV5-1
J gene: TRBJ1-1
clone size: -
CDR3 protein: CASSLGRTGSARTEAFF

V gene: TRBV10-3
J gene: TRBJ2-3
clone size: -
CDR3 protein: CAITPDRGSADTQYF

V gene: TRBV28
J gene: TRBJ1-5
clone size: -
CDR3 protein: CASSLGADNQPQHF

V gene: TRBV5-1
J gene: TRBJ2-2
clone size: -
CDR3 protein: CASSQQGDPNTGELFF

V gene: TRBV5-1
J gene: TRBJ1-2
clone size: once
CDR3 protein: CASKPGGENYGYTF

V gene: TRBV25-1
J gene: TRBJ2-3
clone size: -
CDR3 protein: CASSIRGATDTQYF

V gene: TRBV5-4
J gene: TRBJ2-3
clone size: -
CDR3 protein: CASSGVLAGVSPNTQYF

V gene: TRBV6-5
J gene: TRBJ1-5
clone size: -
CDR3 protein: CASRGQGGGQPQHF

V gene: TRBV18
J gene: TRBJ2-7
clone size: -
CDR3 protein: CASSPRFGDNEQYF

V gene: TRBV5-4
J gene: TRBJ2-5
clone size: -
CDR3 protein: CASSLGTSQETQYF

V gene: TRBV7-7
J gene: TRBJ2-5
clone size: -
CDR3 protein: CASSGGRGAQETQYF

V gene: TRBV4-2
J gene: TRBJ2-1
clone size: -
CDR3 protein: CASSQNPPFDEQFF

V gene: TRBV18
J gene: TRBJ1-4
clone size: -
CDR3 protein: CASSRTGGASTNEKLFF

V gene: TRBV11-3
J gene: TRBJ1-2
clone size: -
CDR3 protein: CASSPSGVSYGYTF

V gene: TRBV5-4
J gene: TRBJ2-7
clone size: -
CDR3 protein: CASSLVTSYEQYF

V gene: TRBV5-1
J gene: TRBJ2-3
clone size: -
CDR3 protein: CASRGRTDTQYF

V gene: TRBV18
J gene: TRBJ1-2
clone size: once
CDR3 protein: CASSPSAPGGANYGYTF

V gene: TRBV5-5
J gene: TRBJ2-1
clone size: -
CDR3 protein: CASSSRNLAGGNEQFF

V gene: TRBV28
J gene: TRBJ1-2
clone size: -
CDR3 protein: CASSLGTGVGYTF

V gene: TRBV11-3
J gene: TRBJ2-7
clone size: -
CDR3 protein: CASSQRDGEGEQYF

V gene: TRBV29-1
J gene: TRBJ2-3
clone size: -
CDR3 protein: CSTKRGLAETSSTDTQYF

V gene: TRBV27
J gene: TRBJ1-1
clone size: -
CDR3 protein: CASSLRVEGTEAFF

V gene: TRBV10-3
J gene: TRBJ2-2
clone size: -
CDR3 protein: CATRMSTGELFF

V gene: TRBV12-5
J gene: TRBJ2-7
clone size: -
CDR3 protein: CASASLASYEQYF

V gene: TRBV7-6
J gene: TRBJ2-6
clone size: -
CDR3 protein: CASSPQSSGANVLTF

V gene: TRBV5-1
J gene: TRBJ1-1
clone size: -
CDR3 protein: CASSLGQGSHTEAFF

V gene: TRBV5-3
J gene: TRBJ2-3
clone size: -
CDR3 protein: CAQIWFTGTDTQYF

V gene: TRBV5-6
J gene: TRBJ1-2
clone size: -
CDR3 protein: CASSLGRNYGYTF

V gene: TRBV5-1
J gene: TRBJ1-4
clone size: once
CDR3 protein: CASSLVPRGGSFNEKLFF

V gene: TRBV6-5
J gene: TRBJ2-7
clone size: -
CDR3 protein: CASSYSGTARGGEQYF

V gene: TRBV2
J gene: TRBJ2-2
clone size: -
CDR3 protein: CASTGAADSAGELFF

V gene: TRBV2
J gene: TRBJ2-7
clone size: -
CDR3 protein: CASSGSYEQYF

V gene: TRBV11-2
J gene: TRBJ1-2
clone size: -
CDR3 protein: CASSSPGQGIYGYTF

V gene: TRBV7-9
J gene: TRBJ1-1
clone size: -
CDR3 protein: CASSKRQGRNTEAFF